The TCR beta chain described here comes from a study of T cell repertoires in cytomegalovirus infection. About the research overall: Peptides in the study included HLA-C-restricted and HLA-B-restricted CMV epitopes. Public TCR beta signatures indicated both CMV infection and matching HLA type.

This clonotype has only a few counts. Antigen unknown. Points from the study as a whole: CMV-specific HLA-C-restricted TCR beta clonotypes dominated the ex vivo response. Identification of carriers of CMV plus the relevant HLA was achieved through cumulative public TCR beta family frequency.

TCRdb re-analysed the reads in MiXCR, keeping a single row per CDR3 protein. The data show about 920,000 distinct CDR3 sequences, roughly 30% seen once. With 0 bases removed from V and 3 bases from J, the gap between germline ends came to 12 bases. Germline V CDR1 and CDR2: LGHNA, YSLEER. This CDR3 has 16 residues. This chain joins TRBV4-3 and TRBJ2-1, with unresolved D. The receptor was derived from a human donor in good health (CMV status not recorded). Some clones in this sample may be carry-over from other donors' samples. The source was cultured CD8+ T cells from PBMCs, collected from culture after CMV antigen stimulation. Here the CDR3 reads CASSQDNGAFYNEQFF. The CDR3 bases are TGCGCCAGCAGCCAAGATAATGGAGCGTTCTACAATGAGCAGTTCTTC.